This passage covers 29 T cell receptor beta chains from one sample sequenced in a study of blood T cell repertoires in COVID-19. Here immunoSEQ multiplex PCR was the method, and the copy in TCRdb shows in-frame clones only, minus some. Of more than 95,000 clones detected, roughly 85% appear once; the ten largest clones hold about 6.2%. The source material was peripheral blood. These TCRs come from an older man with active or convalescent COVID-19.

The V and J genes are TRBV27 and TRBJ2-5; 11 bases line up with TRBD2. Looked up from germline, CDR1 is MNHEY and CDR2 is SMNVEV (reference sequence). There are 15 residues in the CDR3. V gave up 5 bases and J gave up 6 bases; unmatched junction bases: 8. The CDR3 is CASSLLAGGGKTQYF. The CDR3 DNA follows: TGTGCCAGCAGTCTCCTAGCGGGAGGTGGTAAGACCCAGTACTTC.

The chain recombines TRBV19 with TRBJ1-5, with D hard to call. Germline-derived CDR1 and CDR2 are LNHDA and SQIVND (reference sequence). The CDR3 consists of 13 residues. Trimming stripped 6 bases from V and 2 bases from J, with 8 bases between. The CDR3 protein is CASSGNGNQPQHF. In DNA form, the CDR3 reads TGTGCCAGTAGCGGGAACGGCAATCAGCCCCAGCATTTT.

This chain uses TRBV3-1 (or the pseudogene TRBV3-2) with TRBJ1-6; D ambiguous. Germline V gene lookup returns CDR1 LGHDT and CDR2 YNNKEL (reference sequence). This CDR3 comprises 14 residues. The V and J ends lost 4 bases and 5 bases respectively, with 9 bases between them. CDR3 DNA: TGTGCCAGCAGCCTCCGCGGGGATAATTCACCCCTCCACTTT. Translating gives CASSLRGDNSPLHF.

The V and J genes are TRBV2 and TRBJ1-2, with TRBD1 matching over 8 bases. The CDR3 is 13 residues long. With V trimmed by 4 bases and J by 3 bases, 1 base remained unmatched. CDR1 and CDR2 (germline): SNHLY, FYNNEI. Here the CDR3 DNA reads TGTGCCAGCAGTGCGGACAGGGACTATGGCTACACCTTC. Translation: CASSADRDYGYTF.

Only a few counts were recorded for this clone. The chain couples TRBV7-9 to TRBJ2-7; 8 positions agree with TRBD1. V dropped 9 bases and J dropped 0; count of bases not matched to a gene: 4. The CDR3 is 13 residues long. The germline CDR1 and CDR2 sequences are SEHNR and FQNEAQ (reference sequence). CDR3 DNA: TGTGCCAGTACGGACAGGGCCTCCTACGAGCAGTACTTC. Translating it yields CASTDRASYEQYF.

CDR3: CASSVDRGRTEAFF. The DNA of the CDR3 is TGTGCCAGCAGCGTTGACAGGGGGAGGACTGAAGCTTTCTTT. V and J are TRBV7-2 and TRBJ1-1; 9 bases match TRBD1. The germline V gene has CDR1 SGHTA and CDR2 FQGNSA. The junction had 6 bases not matched to a gene; V was cut back by 5 bases and J by 5 bases. The CDR3 length is 14 residues.

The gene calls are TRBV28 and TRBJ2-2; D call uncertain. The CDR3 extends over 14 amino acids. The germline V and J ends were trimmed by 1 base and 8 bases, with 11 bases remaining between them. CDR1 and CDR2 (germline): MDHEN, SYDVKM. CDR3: CASSLSAGSGELFF. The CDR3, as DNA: TGTGCCAGCAGTTTATCGGCCGGGTCGGGGGAGCTGTTTTTT. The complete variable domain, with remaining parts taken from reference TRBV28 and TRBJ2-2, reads DVKVTQSSRYLVKRTGEKVFLECVQDMDHENMFWYRQDPGLGLRLIYFSYDVKMKEKGDIPEGYSVSREKKERFSLILESASTNQTSMYLCASSLSAGSGELFFGEGSRLTVL.

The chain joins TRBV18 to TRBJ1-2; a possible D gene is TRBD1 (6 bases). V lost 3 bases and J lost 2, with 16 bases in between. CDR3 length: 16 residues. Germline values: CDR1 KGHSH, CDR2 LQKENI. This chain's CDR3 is CASSPQDSIWNYGYTF. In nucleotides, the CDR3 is TGTGCCAGCTCACCTCAGGACAGTATTTGGAACTATGGCTACACCTTC.

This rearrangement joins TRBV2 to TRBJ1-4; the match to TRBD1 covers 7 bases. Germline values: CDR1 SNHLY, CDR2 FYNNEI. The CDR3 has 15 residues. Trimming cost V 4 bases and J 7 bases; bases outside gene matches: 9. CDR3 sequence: CASSVQGTLSEKLFF. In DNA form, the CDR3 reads TGTGCCAGCAGTGTACAGGGGACCTTGTCTGAAAAACTGTTTTTT.

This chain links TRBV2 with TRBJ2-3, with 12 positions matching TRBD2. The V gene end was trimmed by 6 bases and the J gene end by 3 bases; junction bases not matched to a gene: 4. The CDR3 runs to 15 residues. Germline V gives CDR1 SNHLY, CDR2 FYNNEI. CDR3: CASSVTSGRTDTQYF. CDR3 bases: TGTGCCAGCAGCGTGACTAGCGGGAGAACAGATACGCAGTATTTT.

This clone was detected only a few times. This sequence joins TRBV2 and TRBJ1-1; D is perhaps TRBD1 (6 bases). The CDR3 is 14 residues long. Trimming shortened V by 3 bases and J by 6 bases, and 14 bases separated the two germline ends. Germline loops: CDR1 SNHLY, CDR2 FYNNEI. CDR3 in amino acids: CASSEGGRISEAFF. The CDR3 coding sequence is TGTGCCAGCAGTGAGGGGGGGCGAATCTCTGAAGCTTTCTTT.

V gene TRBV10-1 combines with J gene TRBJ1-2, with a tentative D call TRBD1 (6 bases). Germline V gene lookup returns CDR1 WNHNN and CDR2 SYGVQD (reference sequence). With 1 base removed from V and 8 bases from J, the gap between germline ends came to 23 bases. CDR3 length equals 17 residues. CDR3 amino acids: CASSEYRTVRSPRGYTF. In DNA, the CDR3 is TGCGCCAGCAGTGAGTATCGGACAGTTAGGTCTCCTCGGGGCTACACCTTC.

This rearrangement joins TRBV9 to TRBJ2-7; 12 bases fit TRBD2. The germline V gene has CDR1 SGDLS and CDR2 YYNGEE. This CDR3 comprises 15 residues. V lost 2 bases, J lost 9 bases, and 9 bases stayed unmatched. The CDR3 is CASSVDRTSGAVQYF. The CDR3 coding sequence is TGTGCCAGCAGCGTTGATAGGACTAGCGGGGCGGTGCAGTACTTC.

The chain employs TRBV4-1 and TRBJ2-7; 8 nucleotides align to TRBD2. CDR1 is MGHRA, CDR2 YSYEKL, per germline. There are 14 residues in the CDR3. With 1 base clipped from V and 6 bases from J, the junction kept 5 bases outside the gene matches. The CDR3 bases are TGCGCCAGCAGCCAAGGCATAGCGGGAAGCGAGCAGTACTTC. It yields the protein CASSQGIAGSEQYF.

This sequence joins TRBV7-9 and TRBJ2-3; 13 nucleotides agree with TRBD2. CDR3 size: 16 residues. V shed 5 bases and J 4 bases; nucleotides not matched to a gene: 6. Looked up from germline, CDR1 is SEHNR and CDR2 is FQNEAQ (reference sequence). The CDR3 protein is CASSRTSGSGADTQYF. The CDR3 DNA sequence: TGTGCCAGCAGCCGGACTAGCGGGAGTGGGGCAGATACGCAGTATTTT.

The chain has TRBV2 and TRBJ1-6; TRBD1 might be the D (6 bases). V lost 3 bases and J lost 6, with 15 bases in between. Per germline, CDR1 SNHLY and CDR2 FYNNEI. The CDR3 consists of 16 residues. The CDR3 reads CASSERDTPSNSPLHF. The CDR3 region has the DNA TGTGCCAGCAGTGAGAGGGACACCCCGTCTAATTCACCCCTCCACTTT.

The CDR3 protein is CVSAGALNYGYTF. For the CDR3, the DNA is TGTGTTTCGGCGGGGGCGCTTAACTATGGCTACACCTTC. The V gene is TRBV28, the J gene TRBJ1-2; maybe TRBD1 (6 bases). CDR1 and CDR2 from the germline V gene are MDHEN and SYDVKM. There are 13 residues in the CDR3.

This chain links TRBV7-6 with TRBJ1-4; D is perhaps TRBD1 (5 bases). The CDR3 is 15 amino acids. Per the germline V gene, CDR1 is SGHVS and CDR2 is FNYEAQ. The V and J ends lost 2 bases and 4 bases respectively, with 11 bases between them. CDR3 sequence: CASSLLSGGNEKLFF. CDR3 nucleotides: TGTGCCAGCAGCTTATTGTCGGGGGGTAATGAAAAACTGTTTTTT.

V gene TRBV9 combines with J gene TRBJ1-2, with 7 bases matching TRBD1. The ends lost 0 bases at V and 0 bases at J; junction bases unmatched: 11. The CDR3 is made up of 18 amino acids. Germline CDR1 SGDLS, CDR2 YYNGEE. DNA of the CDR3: TGTGCCAGCAGCGTAGTAGGGGGGAGACAGGGCGCTAACTATGGCTACACCTTC. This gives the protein CASSVVGGRQGANYGYTF.

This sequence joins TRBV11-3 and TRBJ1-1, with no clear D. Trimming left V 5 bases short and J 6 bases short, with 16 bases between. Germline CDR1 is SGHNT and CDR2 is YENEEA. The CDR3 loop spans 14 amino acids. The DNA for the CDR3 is TGTGCCAGCAGCCTAAGCGCCCGGTCGGCTGAAGCTTTCTTT. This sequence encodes CASSLSARSAEAFF. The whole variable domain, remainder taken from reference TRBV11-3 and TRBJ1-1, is EAGVVQSPRYKIIEKKQPVAFWCNPISGHNTLYWYLQNLGQGPELLIRYENEEAVDDSQLPKDRFSAERLKGVDSTLKIQPAELGDSAVYLCASSLSARSAEAFFGQGTRLTVV.

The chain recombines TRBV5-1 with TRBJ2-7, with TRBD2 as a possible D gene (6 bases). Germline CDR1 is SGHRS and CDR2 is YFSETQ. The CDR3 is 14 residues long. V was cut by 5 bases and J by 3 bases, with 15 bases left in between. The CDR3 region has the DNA TGCGCCAGCAGTGCGGGGACTTCAGGCTACGAGCAGTACTTC. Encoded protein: CASSAGTSGYEQYF.

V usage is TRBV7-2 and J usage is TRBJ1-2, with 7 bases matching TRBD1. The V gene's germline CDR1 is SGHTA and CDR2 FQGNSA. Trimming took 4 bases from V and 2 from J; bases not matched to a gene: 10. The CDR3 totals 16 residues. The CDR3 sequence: CASSSRQGAGNYGYTF. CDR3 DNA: TGTGCCAGCAGCTCGAGACAGGGAGCCGGGAACTATGGCTACACCTTC.

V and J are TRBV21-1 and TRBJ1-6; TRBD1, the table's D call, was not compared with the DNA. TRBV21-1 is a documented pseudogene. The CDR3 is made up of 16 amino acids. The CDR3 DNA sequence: TGTGCCAGCAGCACCTGTCGGACAGGGAGTAATTCACCCCTCCACTTT. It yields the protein CASSTCRTGSNSPLHF.

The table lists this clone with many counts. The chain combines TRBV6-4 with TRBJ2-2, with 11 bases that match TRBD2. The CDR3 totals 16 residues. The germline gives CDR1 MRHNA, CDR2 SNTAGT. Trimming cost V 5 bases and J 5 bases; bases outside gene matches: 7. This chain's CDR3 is CASSPQASGGTGELFF. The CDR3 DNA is TGTGCCAGCAGTCCGCAGGCTAGCGGGGGGACCGGGGAGCTGTTTTTT.

Here the CDR3 reads CASSERGGRTEAFF. In nucleotides, the CDR3 is TGTGCCAGCAGCGAACGCGGGGGACGGACTGAAGCTTTCTTT. The chain uses TRBV7-3 and TRBJ1-1, with D possibly being TRBD1 (5 bases). The germline gives CDR1 SGHTA, CDR2 FQGTGA. Trimming removed 5 bases at V and 5 bases at J, with 15 bases between. The CDR3 contains 14 residues. Drawing the rest from reference TRBV7-3 and TRBJ1-1, the complete variable domain is GAGVSQTPSNKVTEKGKYVELRCDPISGHTALYWYRQSLGQGPEFLIYFQGTGAADDSGLPNDRFFAVRPEGSVSTLKIQRTERGDSAVYLCASSERGGRTEAFFGQGTRLTVV.

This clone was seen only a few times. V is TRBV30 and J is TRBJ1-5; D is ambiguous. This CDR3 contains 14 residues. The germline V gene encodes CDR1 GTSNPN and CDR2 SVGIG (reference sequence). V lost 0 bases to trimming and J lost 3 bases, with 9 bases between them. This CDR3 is CAWSVGSVNQPQHF. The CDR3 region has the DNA TGTGCCTGGAGTGTAGGCAGCGTCAATCAGCCCCAGCATTTT.

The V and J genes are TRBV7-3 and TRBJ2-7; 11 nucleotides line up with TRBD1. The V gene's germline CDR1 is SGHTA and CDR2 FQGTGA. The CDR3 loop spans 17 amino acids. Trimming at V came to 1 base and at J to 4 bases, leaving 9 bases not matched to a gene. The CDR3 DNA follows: TGTGCCAGCAGCTTAAGCCCCTGGGACAGGGGGAAATACGAGCAGTACTTC. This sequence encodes CASSLSPWDRGKYEQYF.

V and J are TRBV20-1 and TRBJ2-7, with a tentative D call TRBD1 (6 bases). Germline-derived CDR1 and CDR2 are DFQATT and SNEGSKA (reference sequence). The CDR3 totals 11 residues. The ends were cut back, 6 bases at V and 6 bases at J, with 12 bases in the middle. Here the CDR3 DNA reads TGCAGTGCGGGGGCCGGGTTCGAGCAGTACTTC. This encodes CSAGAGFEQYF.

The DNA for the CDR3 is TGTGCCAGTACCGGACAGGGGGCGTATGGCTACACCTTC. Amino acids: CASTGQGAYGYTF. The genes are TRBV19 and TRBJ1-2; 11 bases align to TRBD1. Germline V gives CDR1 LNHDA, CDR2 SQIVND (reference sequence). The junction had 3 bases not matched to a gene; V was cut back by 7 bases and J by 5 bases. The CDR3 runs to 13 residues.